The next 20 T cell receptor beta chains were all read from a single sample in a study of tumor-infiltrating lymphocytes in localized non-small cell lung cancer. Some clones are missing from TCRdb's copy, which holds only in-frame ones; the method was immunoSEQ multiplex PCR. The data show 9,900 or so clones, approximately 76% seen once. Sequencing was carried out using uninvolved lung tissue not adjacent to the tumor. Receptor source: a human donor with non-small cell lung cancer.

CDR3 loop: CASSPTPISPYEQYF. CDR3 in DNA: TGTGCCAGCAGTCCGACCCCTATCTCTCCCTACGAGCAGTACTTC. This chain links TRBV27 with TRBJ2-7; D gene ambiguous. Trimming pared 5 bases from V and 2 bases from J, leaving 16 bases between. CDR1 is MNHEY and CDR2 is SMNVEV in the germline V gene (reference sequence). This CDR3 contains 15 residues.

This chain uses TRBV19 with TRBJ2-2; D is unclear. V lost 7 bases and J 8 bases, leaving 11 bases between the germline ends. Germline V gene lookup returns CDR1 LNHDA and CDR2 SQIVND (reference sequence). The length of the CDR3 is 12 residues. The CDR3 loop reads CASNWVAGELFF. CDR3 nucleotides: TGTGCCAGTAATTGGGTTGCAGGGGAGCTGTTTTTT.

The chain has TRBV5-4 and TRBJ1-4, with 10 bases lining up with TRBD1. The germline V gene encodes CDR1 SGHNT and CDR2 YYREEE (reference sequence). V lost 0 bases and J lost 7; bases outside the gene matches: 15. This CDR3 comprises 19 residues. The CDR3 region is CASSLEGVTGGGWGEKLFF. The CDR3 DNA sequence: TGTGCCAGCAGCTTGGAAGGGGTGACAGGGGGCGGCTGGGGTGAAAAACTGTTTTTT.

This clone was detected a few times. The chain is built from TRBV5-1 and TRBJ1-3; D ambiguous. Germline loops: CDR1 SGHRS, CDR2 YFSETQ. This CDR3 has 15 amino acids. The V and J ends lost 4 bases and 0 bases respectively, with 11 bases between them. CDR3 protein: CASSQGLNSGNTIYF. In DNA, the CDR3 is TGCGCCAGCAGCCAAGGACTGAACTCTGGAAACACCATATATTTT. The complete variable domain, with remaining parts taken from reference TRBV5-1 and TRBJ1-3, reads KAGVTQTPRYLIKTRGQQVTLSCSPISGHRSVSWYQQTPGQGLQFLFEYFSETQRNKGNFPGRFSGRQFSNSRSEMNVSTLELGDSALYLCASSQGLNSGNTIYFGEGSWLTVV.

For the CDR3, the DNA is TGTGCCAGCAGCTTGTACCCGACAGGGCGCTCTGGAAACACCATATATTTT. Translated: CASSLYPTGRSGNTIYF. The chain carries TRBV5-4 and TRBJ1-3; TRBD1 agrees at 7 bases. Germline trimming cut 1 base from V and 0 bases from J; bases unmatched to any gene: 7. This CDR3 is built from 17 residues. Looked up from germline, CDR1 is SGHNT and CDR2 is YYREEE (reference sequence).

V and J are TRBV6-6 and TRBJ1-2, with D hard to call. Trimming removed 0 bases from V and 2 bases from J, with 10 bases in between. The CDR3 is 15 amino acids. Germline V lookup: CDR1 MNHNY, CDR2 SVGAGI (reference sequence). CDR3 protein: CASSYSSISNYGYTF. DNA of the CDR3: TGTGCCAGCAGTTACTCGAGTATCTCCAACTATGGCTACACCTTC.

This clone appeared once. This rearrangement joins TRBV30 to TRBJ2-6; D remains unclear. The germline V and J ends were trimmed by 2 bases and 0 bases, with 5 bases remaining between them. CDR3 length equals 14 residues. The germline V gene encodes CDR1 GTSNPN and CDR2 SVGIG (reference sequence). For the CDR3, the DNA is TGTGCCTGGAGTCCGCTCTCTGGGGCCAACGTCCTGACTTTC. Residues: CAWSPLSGANVLTF.

The chain recombines TRBV27 with TRBJ2-3; tentatively, D is TRBD2 (5 bases). This CDR3 comprises 15 residues. V was shortened by 5 bases and J by 2 bases, with 14 bases between the two germline ends. Germline loops: CDR1 MNHEY, CDR2 SMNVEV (reference sequence). In DNA, the CDR3 is TGTGCCAGCAGTGTCGGGGTCAGATACACAGATACGCAGTATTTT. This translates into CASSVGVRYTDTQYF.

The V gene is TRBV29-1, the J gene TRBJ2-7; D remains ambiguous. The CDR3 totals 12 residues. Per the germline V gene, CDR1 is SQVTM and CDR2 is ANQGSEA. V lost 4 bases, J lost 3 bases, and 10 bases lay in between. CDR3: CSVVLIGYEQYF. CDR3 bases: TGCAGCGTTGTTCTAATAGGCTACGAGCAGTACTTC.

The J gene is TRBJ1-2, the V gene TRBV27; a weak D match, TRBD1 (5 bases). CDR1 is MNHEY and CDR2 is SMNVEV in the germline V gene (reference sequence). The CDR3 sequence is 13 residues long. Trimming removed 6 bases from V and 8 bases from J, with 16 bases in between. CDR3 DNA: TGTGCCAGCAGGGCACGGGACCTCGGAGGCTACACCTTC. Amino acids: CASRARDLGGYTF.

V and J are TRBV6-5 and TRBJ2-2; 8 nucleotides align to TRBD1. V trimming: 8 bases; J trimming: 3 bases; junction bases outside the gene matches: 2. This CDR3 has 13 amino acids. The germline V gene encodes CDR1 MNHEY and CDR2 SVGAGI. In nucleotides, the CDR3 is TGTGCCAGCGGGACAGGAGACACCGGGGAGCTGTTTTTT. Its translation is CASGTGDTGELFF.

The chain employs TRBV4-2 and TRBJ1-2, with D perhaps matching TRBD1 (5 bases). CDR3 length equals 17 residues. CDR1 is LGHNA, CDR2 YNFKEQ, per germline. V was pared by 0 bases and J by 4 bases, with 18 bases between. This CDR3 is CASSQESFSGGIYGYTF. CDR3 DNA: TGTGCCAGCAGCCAAGAATCCTTTTCGGGGGGAATCTATGGCTACACCTTC.

The chain recombines TRBV29-1 with TRBJ2-3; D gene ambiguous. The germline gives CDR1 SQVTM, CDR2 ANQGSEA. This CDR3 has 13 residues. V was pared by 7 bases and J by 5 bases, with 16 bases between. CDR3 sequence: CSATPLIGDTQYF. For the CDR3, the DNA is TGCAGCGCAACCCCTCTAATAGGAGATACGCAGTATTTT.

This clone showed up just once. J is TRBJ1-1 and V is TRBV29-1; D possibly corresponds to TRBD1 (5 bases). The CDR3 extends over 13 amino acids. Deletions cut 7 bases from V and 1 base from J, with 13 bases between. Germline V lookup: CDR1 SQVTM, CDR2 ANQGSEA. Written as DNA, the CDR3 is TGCAGCGGTAGACAGACCCCGAACACTGAAGCTTTCTTT. Translating gives CSGRQTPNTEAFF.

The chain joins TRBV29-1 to TRBJ2-7, with D perhaps TRBD1 or TRBD2 (6 bases each). CDR1 is SQVTM and CDR2 is ANQGSEA in the germline V gene. This CDR3 is 13 amino acids long. The germline V and J ends were trimmed by 3 bases and 5 bases, with 14 bases remaining between them. CDR3 region: CSVDSGAGHEQYF. The CDR3 region has the DNA TGCAGCGTTGACTCGGGGGCAGGTCACGAGCAGTACTTC.

This clone was counted between two and nine times. The genes are TRBV7-2 and TRBJ1-1; 7 bases agree with TRBD1. J was trimmed by 4 bases and V by 1 base; bases with no gene match: 3. This CDR3 has 14 amino acids. CDR1 is SGHTA and CDR2 is FQGNSA in the germline V gene. The CDR3 here is CASSLGRGATEAFF. The DNA for the CDR3 is TGTGCCAGCAGCTTAGGCAGGGGGGCCACTGAAGCTTTCTTT.

This chain connects TRBV19 to TRBJ2-1; TRBD2 aligns across 12 bases. This CDR3 region has 15 residues. Germline CDR1 is LNHDA and CDR2 is SQIVND (reference sequence). The V gene end was trimmed by 6 bases and the J gene end by 6 bases; junction bases not matched to a gene: 6. The CDR3 nucleotides are TGTGCCAGTAGCACCGGGACTAGCGGGCGCAATGAGCAGTTCTTC. It is translated as CASSTGTSGRNEQFF.

The sample holds a few counts of this clone. This chain connects TRBV19 to TRBJ1-5; D gene uncertain. Germline V CDR1 and CDR2: LNHDA, SQIVND (reference sequence). V lost 8 bases, J lost 3 bases, and 8 bases lay in between. The CDR3 totals 12 residues. The CDR3 is CASQRVNQPQHF. The CDR3 coding sequence is TGTGCCAGTCAGAGGGTCAATCAGCCCCAGCATTTT.

This clone was detected once. The rearrangement uses TRBV5-4 and TRBJ2-3; 7 nucleotides align to TRBD2. Unmatched junction bases numbered 5, after V lost 1 base and J lost 0 bases. The CDR3 consists of 16 residues. Germline V gives CDR1 SGHNT, CDR2 YYREEE (reference sequence). The CDR3 coding sequence is TGTGCCAGCAGCTTGAGGCCCGGGAGGAGCACAGATACGCAGTATTTT. Encoded protein: CASSLRPGRSTDTQYF.

The chain uses TRBV9 and TRBJ1-5; D is ambiguous. The CDR3 spans 14 residues. In germline, CDR1 is SGDLS, CDR2 YYNGEE. Trimming cost V 0 bases and J 2 bases, with 6 bases left between them. For the CDR3, the DNA is TGTGCCAGCAGCGTAGAGGGTGGCAATCAGCCCCAGCATTTT. This sequence encodes CASSVEGGNQPQHF.